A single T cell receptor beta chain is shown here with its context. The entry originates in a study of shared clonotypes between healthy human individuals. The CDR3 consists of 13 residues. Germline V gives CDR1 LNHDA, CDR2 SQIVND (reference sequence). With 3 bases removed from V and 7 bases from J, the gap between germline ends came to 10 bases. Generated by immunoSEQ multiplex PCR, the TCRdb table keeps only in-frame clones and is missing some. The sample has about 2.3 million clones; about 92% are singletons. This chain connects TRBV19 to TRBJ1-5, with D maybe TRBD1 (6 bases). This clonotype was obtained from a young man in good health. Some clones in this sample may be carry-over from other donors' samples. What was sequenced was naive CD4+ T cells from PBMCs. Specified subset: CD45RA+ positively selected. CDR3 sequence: CASSMSRGQPQHF. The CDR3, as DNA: TGTGCCAGTAGTATGTCCAGGGGACAGCCCCAGCATTTT. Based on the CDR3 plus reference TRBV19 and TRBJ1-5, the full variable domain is DGGITQSPKYLFRKEGQNVTLSCEQNLNHDAMYWYRQDPGQGLRLIYYSQIVNDFQKGDIAEGYSVSREKKESFPLTVTSAQKNPTAFYLCASSMSRGQPQHFGDGTRLSIL.